This entry describes one T cell receptor beta chain. This entry is derived from a study of brain T cells in children with intractable seizures. The CDR3 covers 15 residues. The V and J ends lost 10 bases and 9 bases respectively, with 22 bases between them. CDR1 MDHEN and CDR2 SYDVKM come from the germline V gene. Clones were read by immunoSEQ multiplex PCR, and TCRdb kept only the in-frame ones, dropping some. This table holds under 150,000 clones, 94% found once. Sequencing used peripheral blood, obtained at surgery. V and J are TRBV28 and TRBJ1-6, with D possibly being TRBD1 (6 bases). This receptor was obtained from a boy younger than two with hemimegalencephaly and intractable seizures. The CDR3: CATPSSRVRGSPLHF. DNA of the CDR3: TGTGCCACCCCATCGAGTCGGGTCAGGGGTTCACCCCTCCACTTT.